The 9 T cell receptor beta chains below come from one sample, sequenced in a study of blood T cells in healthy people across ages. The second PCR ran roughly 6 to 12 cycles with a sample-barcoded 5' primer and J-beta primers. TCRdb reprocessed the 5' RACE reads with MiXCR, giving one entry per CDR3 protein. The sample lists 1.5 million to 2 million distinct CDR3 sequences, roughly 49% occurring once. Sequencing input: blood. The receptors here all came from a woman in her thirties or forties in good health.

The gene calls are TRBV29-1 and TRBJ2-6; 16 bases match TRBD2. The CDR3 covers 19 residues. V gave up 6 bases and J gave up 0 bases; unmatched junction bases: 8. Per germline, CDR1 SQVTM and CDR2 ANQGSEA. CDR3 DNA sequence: TGCAGCGTCACCGGGACTAGCGGGGGGGGCCTCTCTGGGGCCAACGTCCTGACTTTC. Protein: CSVTGTSGGGLSGANVLTF. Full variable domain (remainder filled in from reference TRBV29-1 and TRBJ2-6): SAVISQKPSRDICQRGTSLTIQCQVDSQVTMMFWYRQQPGQSLTLIATANQGSEATYESGFVIDKFPISRPNLTFSTLTVSNMSPEDSSIYLCSVTGTSGGGLSGANVLTFGAGSRLTVL.

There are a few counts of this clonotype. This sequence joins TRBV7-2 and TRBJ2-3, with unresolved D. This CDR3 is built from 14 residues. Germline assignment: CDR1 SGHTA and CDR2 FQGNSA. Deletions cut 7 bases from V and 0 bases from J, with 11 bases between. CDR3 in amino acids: CASNLVGSTDTQYF. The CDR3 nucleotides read TGTGCCAGCAACCTAGTCGGAAGCACAGATACGCAGTATTTT. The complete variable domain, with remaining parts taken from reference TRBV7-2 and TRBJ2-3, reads GAGVSQSPSNKVTEKGKDVELRCDPISGHTALYWYRQSLGQGLEFLIYFQGNSAPDKSGLPSDRFSAERTGGSVSTLTIQRTQQEDSAVYLCASNLVGSTDTQYFGPGTRLTVL.

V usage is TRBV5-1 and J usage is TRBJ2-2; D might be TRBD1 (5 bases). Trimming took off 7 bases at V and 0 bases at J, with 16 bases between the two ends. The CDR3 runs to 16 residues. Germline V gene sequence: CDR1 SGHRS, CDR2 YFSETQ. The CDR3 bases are TGCGCCAGCCGCGGCACGGGCAGGGCGAACACCGGGGAGCTGTTTTTT. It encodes CASRGTGRANTGELFF.

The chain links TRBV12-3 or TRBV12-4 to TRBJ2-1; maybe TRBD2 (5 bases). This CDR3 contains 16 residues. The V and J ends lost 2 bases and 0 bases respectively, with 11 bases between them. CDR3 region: CASSLSLLASYNEQFF. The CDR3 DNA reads TGTGCCAGCAGTTTATCGCTCCTAGCCTCCTACAATGAGCAGTTCTTC.

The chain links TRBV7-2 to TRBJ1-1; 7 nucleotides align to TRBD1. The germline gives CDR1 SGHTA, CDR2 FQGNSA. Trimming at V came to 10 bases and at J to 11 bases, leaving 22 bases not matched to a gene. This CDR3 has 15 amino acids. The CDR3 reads CATQGSRTGVEVAFF. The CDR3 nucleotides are TGTGCCACCCAGGGGTCCCGAACAGGGGTGGAGGTCGCTTTCTTT. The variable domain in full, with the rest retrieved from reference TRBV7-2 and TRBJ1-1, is GAGVSQSPSNKVTEKGKDVELRCDPISGHTALYWYRQSLGQGLEFLIYFQGNSAPDKSGLPSDRFSAERTGGSVSTLTIQRTQQEDSAVYLCATQGSRTGVEVAFFGQGTRLTVV.

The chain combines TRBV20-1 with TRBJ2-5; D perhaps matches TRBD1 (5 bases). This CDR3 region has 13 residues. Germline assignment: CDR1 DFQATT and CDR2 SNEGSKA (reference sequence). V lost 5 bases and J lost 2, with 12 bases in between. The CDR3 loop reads CSAAWRTQETQYF. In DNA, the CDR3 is TGCAGTGCTGCCTGGCGGACACAAGAGACCCAGTACTTC.

The CDR3 DNA reads as TGTGCCAGCAGCTCCGACGATCGGCACAATGAGCAGTTCTTC. Its protein is CASSSDDRHNEQFF. This chain connects TRBV11-3 to TRBJ2-1; D gene uncertain. Germline V lookup: CDR1 SGHNT, CDR2 YENEEA. V dropped 4 bases and J dropped 5 bases, with 12 bases sitting between them. The CDR3 contains 14 residues.

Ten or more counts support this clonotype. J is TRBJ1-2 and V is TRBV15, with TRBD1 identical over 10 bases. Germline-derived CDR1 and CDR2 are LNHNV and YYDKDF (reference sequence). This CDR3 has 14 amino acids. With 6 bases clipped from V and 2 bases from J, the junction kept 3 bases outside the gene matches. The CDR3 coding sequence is TGTGCCACCAGGACAGGGGGCGGGAACTATGGCTACACCTTC. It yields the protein CATRTGGGNYGYTF.

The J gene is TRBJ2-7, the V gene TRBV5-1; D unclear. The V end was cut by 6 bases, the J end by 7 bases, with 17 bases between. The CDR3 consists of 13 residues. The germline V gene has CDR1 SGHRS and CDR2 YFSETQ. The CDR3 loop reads CASTPHGFDEQYF. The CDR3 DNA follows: TGCGCCAGCACACCCCACGGGTTCGATGAGCAGTACTTC.